The rows below give T cell receptor beta chains drawn from one sample of a study of T cell responses to AZD1222 COVID-19 vaccine. The data were produced by immunoSEQ multiplex PCR, yet TCRdb's version contains in-frame clones alone and is incomplete. This sample carries some 96,000 clones, around 87% of them seen once, and the ten largest clones take over 4%. This material consisted of peripheral blood, taken on day 0 of MenACWY control vaccination. These TCRs come from an adult in good health. CDR3s include the opening cysteine and the closing phenylalanine or tryptophan. The order of the fields is D gene, J gene, clone size, V gene, CDR3 protein, CDR3 DNA. A D gene is named only where the DNA matches it firmly. Clone size is shown for a subset of rows, as once, few, many or a class of expanded clone.

D: NA
J: TRBJ2-5
size: NA
V: TRBV29-1
CDR3: CSVDRERTQYF
DNA: TGCAGCGTTGACAGGGAGAGAACCCAGTACTTC

D: TRBD2
J: TRBJ2-1
size: few
V: TRBV2
CDR3: CASSDAGGPPANEQFF
DNA: TGTGCCAGCAGTGACGCGGGAGGCCCTCCCGCCAATGAGCAGTTCTTC

D: NA
J: TRBJ1-2
size: once
V: TRBV4-3
CDR3: CASSQDQKQGYGYTF
DNA: TGCGCCAGCAGCCAAGATCAGAAACAAGGCTATGGCTACACCTTC

D: TRBD1
J: TRBJ1-1
size: once
V: TRBV24-1
CDR3: CATSDGTGATEAFF
DNA: TGTGCCACCAGTGACGGGACAGGAGCTACTGAAGCTTTCTTT

D: NA
J: TRBJ1-4
size: NA
V: TRBV7-2
CDR3: CASSPGTVNEKLFF
DNA: TGTGCCAGCAGCCCCGGGACGGTTAATGAAAAACTGTTTTTT

D: NA
J: TRBJ2-3
size: NA
V: TRBV18
CDR3: CASSPAGWGRGTDTQYF
DNA: TGTGCCAGCTCACCGGCCGGCTGGGGACGGGGCACAGATACGCAGTATTTT

D: NA
J: TRBJ2-1
size: NA
V: TRBV28
CDR3: CASSPIGGASYNEQFF
DNA: TGTGCCAGCAGCCCAATAGGGGGAGCCTCCTACAATGAGCAGTTCTTC

D: TRBD1
J: TRBJ2-2
size: few
V: TRBV5-5
CDR3: CASSFGQVLNTGELFF
DNA: TGTGCCAGCAGCTTTGGACAGGTTTTGAACACCGGGGAGCTGTTTTTT

D: TRBD1
J: TRBJ1-2
size: NA
V: TRBV6-5
CDR3: CASSPGQGHYGYTF
DNA: TGTGCCAGCAGTCCTGGACAGGGCCACTATGGCTACACCTTC

D: NA
J: TRBJ1-4
size: few
V: TRBV3-1/TRBV3-2
CDR3: CASSPGSLGGATNEKLFF
DNA: TGTGCCAGCAGTCCCGGAAGTTTGGGTGGGGCAACTAATGAAAAACTGTTTTTT

D: NA
J: TRBJ2-3
size: NA
V: TRBV5-4
CDR3: CASSLAAGSSDTQYF
DNA: TGTGCCAGCAGCTTGGCCGCGGGATCCTCAGATACGCAGTATTTT

D: NA
J: TRBJ1-6
size: NA
V: TRBV2
CDR3: CASRQTGRYNSPLHF
DNA: TGTGCCAGCAGGCAGACAGGCCGATATAATTCACCCCTCCACTTT

D: NA
J: TRBJ1-1
size: NA
V: TRBV7-8
CDR3: CASSSQGVNTEAFF
DNA: TGTGCCAGCAGCTCCCAGGGAGTGAACACTGAAGCTTTCTTT

D: TRBD1
J: TRBJ1-2
size: NA
V: TRBV12-5
CDR3: CASGPPTGHYGYTF
DNA: TGTGCTAGTGGCCCCCCGACAGGGCACTATGGCTACACCTTC

D: NA
J: TRBJ1-2
size: once
V: TRBV19
CDR3: CASSIREGNYGYTF
DNA: TGTGCCAGTAGTATAAGGGAGGGGAACTATGGCTACACCTTC

D: NA
J: TRBJ2-7
size: once
V: TRBV12-3/TRBV12-4
CDR3: CASSSLEGYEQYF
DNA: TGTGCCAGCAGTTCCCTGGAGGGCTACGAGCAGTACTTC

D: NA
J: TRBJ2-7
size: few
V: TRBV7-2
CDR3: CASSLDGTSGSYEQYF
DNA: TGTGCCAGCAGCTTAGACGGGACCTCAGGGTCCTACGAGCAGTACTTC

D: TRBD1
J: TRBJ2-7
size: NA
V: TRBV3-1/TRBV3-2
CDR3: CASSRTGVEQYF
DNA: TGTGCCAGCAGCCGTACAGGGGTCGAGCAGTACTTC

D: NA
J: TRBJ1-1
size: NA
V: TRBV5-4
CDR3: CASSLAFENTEAFF
DNA: TGTGCCAGCAGCTTGGCCTTCGAGAACACTGAAGCTTTCTTT

D: NA
J: TRBJ1-3
size: once
V: TRBV28
CDR3: CASSIHLGTRGNTIYF
DNA: TGTGCCAGCAGTATTCACCTCGGGACGAGAGGAAACACCATATATTTT

D: NA
J: TRBJ2-3
size: NA
V: TRBV5-1
CDR3: CASSLGLENTQYF
DNA: TGCGCCAGCAGCTTGGGGTTGGAGAATACGCAGTATTTT

D: NA
J: TRBJ1-3
size: NA
V: TRBV28
CDR3: CASSLRAHGNTIYF
DNA: TGTGCCAGCAGTTTGCGGGCGCACGGAAACACCATATATTTT

D: TRBD1
J: TRBJ2-7
size: NA
V: TRBV5-1
CDR3: CASSPPTGTYEQYF
DNA: TGCGCCAGCAGCCCCCCGACAGGGACCTACGAGCAGTACTTC